These 21 T cell receptor beta chains originate from one sample sequenced in a study of cytomegalovirus exposure and HLA in healthy donors. Primers: 60 Vbeta forward and 13 Jbeta reverse. The protocol was immunoSEQ multiplex PCR, while the TCRdb copy is restricted to in-frame clones and leaves out a portion. The table for this sample gives 170,000 or so clones. The sequencing sample was made of PBMCs. The receptor source for this set is a man aged 25 to 45 in good health and CMV-seronegative.

Comments on this clone: A read error may produce the germline difference seen at one junction end. The chain carries TRBV6-1 and TRBJ1-2; 8 positions match TRBD1. Germline CDR1 reads MNHNS; CDR2 reads SASEGT. This CDR3 comprises 14 residues. The DNA of the CDR3 is TGTGTCAGCAGTGCCCTGGACAGGGCTTATGGCTACACCTTC. Its translation is CVSSALDRAYGYTF.

The rearrangement links TRBV28 to TRBJ1-2; D remains unclear. The CDR3 runs to 15 residues. V was trimmed by 6 bases and J by 4 bases, leaving 18 bases between them. CDR1 and CDR2 from the germline V gene are MDHEN and SYDVKM. The CDR3 DNA reads as TGTGCCAGCAGCCAACTGGTCCAACCCGGCTATGGCTACACCTTC. It is translated as CASSQLVQPGYGYTF.

The chain combines TRBV5-4 with TRBJ2-1, with D unresolved. The V and J ends lost 1 base and 6 bases respectively, with 11 bases between them. Germline lookup yields CDR1 SGHNT and CDR2 YYREEE (reference sequence). The CDR3 is 14 amino acids. CDR3 DNA: TGTGCCAGCAGCTTGTCACGGGTTTCCAATGAGCAGTTCTTC. Translation gives CASSLSRVSNEQFF.

The chain carries TRBV4-3 and TRBJ1-3; 9 bases are a match to TRBD1. CDR1 LGHNA and CDR2 YSLEER come from the germline V gene. The CDR3 is made up of 15 amino acids. The ends lost 5 bases at V and 0 bases at J; junction bases unmatched: 2. CDR3 DNA sequence: TGCGCCAGCAGCTGGGACAGGGCCTCTGGAAACACCATATATTTT. Translating gives CASSWDRASGNTIYF.

The V call is TRBV13, the J call TRBJ1-1; 8 bases align to TRBD1. CDR1 is PRHDT and CDR2 is FYEKMQ in the germline V gene (reference sequence). The V segment lost 3 bases and the J segment 4 bases; nucleotides outside the gene matches: 4. The CDR3 has 14 amino acids. In nucleotides, the CDR3 is TGTGCCAGCAGCTTCGGACAGGGCCGCACTGAAGCTTTCTTT. It codes for CASSFGQGRTEAFF.

As DNA, the CDR3 is TGTGCCAGCAGGCGGAGCGGCGAGCAGTACTTC. It encodes CASRRSGEQYF. The chain joins TRBV27 to TRBJ2-7; tentatively, D is TRBD2 (5 bases). Germline V gene lookup returns CDR1 MNHEY and CDR2 SMNVEV (reference sequence). V was trimmed by 6 bases and J by 6 bases, leaving 9 bases between them. The CDR3 runs to 11 residues.

The CDR3 sequence: CASSSSRVYTGELFF. The DNA of the CDR3 is TGTGCCAGCAGTTCCTCCAGGGTTTACACCGGGGAGCTGTTTTTT. The V call is TRBV27, the J call TRBJ2-2; tentative D call: TRBD1 (5 bases). There are 15 residues in the CDR3. Germline CDR1 is MNHEY and CDR2 is SMNVEV (reference sequence). V lost 4 bases, J lost 3 bases, and 12 bases lay in between.

The CDR3 protein is CASSPYSDSNTGELFF. CDR3 in DNA: TGTGCCAGCTCACCATACTCAGACAGTAACACCGGGGAGCTGTTTTTT. The chain couples TRBV18 to TRBJ2-2, with D possibly matching TRBD1 (5 bases). V was clipped by 2 bases and J by 2 bases, with 12 bases between them. The CDR3 is 16 residues long. Germline V CDR1 and CDR2: KGHSH, LQKENI.

V and J are TRBV5-4 and TRBJ2-1, with 9 nucleotides matching TRBD1. Trimming removed 4 bases from V and 8 bases from J; junction bases left unmatched: 4. CDR1 and CDR2 (germline): SGHNT, YYREEE (reference sequence). The CDR3 runs 13 residues. The CDR3 DNA sequence: TGTGCCAGCAGCAAGGACAGGGGCCATGAGCAGTTCTTC. It specifies CASSKDRGHEQFF.

The chain links TRBV30 to TRBJ2-2; a weak D match, TRBD2 (5 bases). CDR1 GTSNPN and CDR2 SVGIG come from the germline V gene (reference sequence). Between the trimmed V and J ends, which lost 1 base and 8 bases, there was a span of 11 bases. This CDR3 spans 13 amino acids. The CDR3 region is CAWSGESRGELFF. CDR3 bases: TGTGCCTGGAGTGGGGAGTCCAGGGGGGAGCTGTTTTTT.

The CDR3 sequence: CASSPRRLAGYQETQYF. CDR3 DNA sequence: TGTGCCAGCAGCCCCCGACGACTAGCGGGGTACCAAGAGACCCAGTACTTC. The genes are TRBV9 and TRBJ2-5; 11 bases fit TRBD2. With 4 bases clipped from V and 0 bases from J, the junction kept 8 bases outside the gene matches. The germline CDR1 and CDR2 sequences are SGDLS and YYNGEE. CDR3 length: 17 residues.

The CDR3 region is CASSDRGRAFLYNEQFF. As DNA, the CDR3 is TGTGCCAGCAGTGATAGGGGGAGGGCCTTTCTCTACAATGAGCAGTTCTTC. This chain uses TRBV6-1 with TRBJ2-1; D may be TRBD2 (7 bases). V lost 3 bases and J lost 3, with 18 bases in between. The CDR3 spans 17 residues. The germline gives CDR1 MNHNS, CDR2 SASEGT.

Concerning this clone itself: In the same sample, other DNA sequences code for this CDR3. This rearrangement joins TRBV5-1 to TRBJ2-7, with TRBD2 matching over 14 bases. The CDR3 runs 15 residues. Unmatched junction bases numbered 3, after V lost 5 bases and J lost 2 bases. Germline loops: CDR1 SGHRS, CDR2 YFSETQ. CDR3: CASSLTSGRAYEQYF. For the CDR3, the DNA is TGCGCCAGCAGTTTGACTAGCGGGAGGGCCTACGAGCAGTACTTC.

This sequence joins TRBV7-3 and TRBJ2-1; the match to TRBD2 covers 8 bases. Germline V gene lookup returns CDR1 SGHTA and CDR2 FQGTGA. J gave up 0 bases and V 0 bases, and 4 bases lay outside the gene matches. The CDR3 is 17 residues long. For the CDR3, the DNA is TGTGCCAGCAGCTTAACCCCAAGCGGGAGCTCCTACAATGAGCAGTTCTTC. Translation: CASSLTPSGSSYNEQFF.

The chain joins TRBV9 to TRBJ2-1; D unclear. CDR1 SGDLS and CDR2 YYNGEE come from the germline V gene. Trimming removed 3 bases from V and 9 bases from J, with 13 bases in between. CDR3 length: 13 residues. The CDR3, as DNA: TGTGCCAGCAGCGGCTCCCTAGTTGTTGAGCAGTTCTTC. This gives the protein CASSGSLVVEQFF.

The chain has TRBV6-1 and TRBJ2-7; unclear D gene. Germline assignment: CDR1 MNHNS and CDR2 SASEGT. This CDR3 comprises 13 residues. V lost 3 bases, J lost 6 bases, and 12 bases lay in between. DNA for the CDR3: TGTGCCAGCAGTGAGGAGCCGTCTCGCGAGCAGTACTTC. It is translated as CASSEEPSREQYF.

The chain joins TRBV9 to TRBJ2-7; 7 bases match TRBD2. There are 16 residues in the CDR3. J lost 0 bases, V lost 0 bases, and 6 bases had no gene match. Germline loops: CDR1 SGDLS, CDR2 YYNGEE. CDR3 in amino acids: CASSVAPSGNSYEQYF. For the CDR3, the DNA is TGTGCCAGCAGCGTAGCTCCAAGCGGGAACTCCTACGAGCAGTACTTC.

The chain couples TRBV5-5 to TRBJ2-7, with TRBD2 identical over 8 bases. Germline CDR1 and CDR2: SGHKS and YYEKEE (reference sequence). This CDR3 is 15 amino acids long. The J segment lost 6 bases and the V segment lost 2 bases, leaving 10 bases of the junction unmatched. CDR3 amino acids: CASSLDLGRGAEQYF. The DNA of the CDR3 is TGTGCCAGCAGCTTAGACCTCGGGAGGGGCGCCGAGCAGTACTTC.

The chain recombines TRBV14 with TRBJ2-7, with 9 bases matching TRBD2. V lost 4 bases, J lost 2 bases, and 6 bases stayed unmatched. There are 15 residues in the CDR3. Germline assignment: CDR1 SGHDN and CDR2 FVKESK. The CDR3 is CASSPVGGRAYEQYF. The DNA of the CDR3 is TGTGCCAGCAGCCCGGTGGGCGGGAGGGCCTACGAGCAGTACTTC.

This chain links TRBV28 with TRBJ1-4; TRBD1 might be the D (6 bases). The CDR3 consists of 15 residues. V was shortened by 4 bases and J by 7 bases, with 16 bases between the two germline ends. Germline CDR1 reads MDHEN; CDR2 reads SYDVKM. CDR3 nucleotide sequence: TGTGCCAGCAGTTCGTATTCAGGGGTAGTTGAAAAACTGTTTTTT. Residues: CASSSYSGVVEKLFF.

Here the CDR3 DNA reads TGTGCCAGCACCCTTCGGACAGGGACTTACGAGCAGTACTTC. Translated, it gives CASTLRTGTYEQYF. The V gene is TRBV28, the J gene TRBJ2-7, with 8 bases lining up with TRBD1. Trimming removed 7 bases from V and 4 bases from J; junction bases left unmatched: 9. CDR1 and CDR2 (germline): MDHEN, SYDVKM. The CDR3 runs 14 residues.